The 23 T cell receptor beta chains below come from one sample, sequenced in a study of shared clonotypes between healthy human individuals. Clones were read by immunoSEQ multiplex PCR, and TCRdb kept only the in-frame ones, dropping some. The table includes over 850,000 clones, 75% to 80% detected once. Sequenced material: memory CD4+ T cells from PBMCs. The subset: CD45RA-negative fraction. The receptors here all came from a man between 18 and 29 years old in good health. Some clones in this sample may be carry-over from other donors' samples.

This clone was recorded many times. The J gene is TRBJ2-7, the V gene TRBV27; perhaps D is TRBD1 or TRBD2 (5 bases each). The ends were cut back, 4 bases at V and 5 bases at J, with 15 bases in the middle. The germline V gene has CDR1 MNHEY and CDR2 SMNVEV (reference sequence). There are 14 residues in the CDR3. DNA for the CDR3: TGTGCCAGCAGTTCTCAACGGGACGGGAACGAGCAGTACTTC. It codes for CASSSQRDGNEQYF.

For this clone: A far larger clone is only one base removed, so a read error is likely. Distinct nucleotide sequences in the sample also encode this CDR3. The CDR3 nucleotides read TGTGCCAGCAGTTTGGAGGACAGAGGTGCCTACGAGCAGTACTTC. This encodes CASSLEDRGAYEQYF. The chain joins TRBV28 to TRBJ2-7; possibly TRBD1 for D (6 bases). The CDR3 consists of 15 residues. Trimming pared 3 bases from V and 2 bases from J, leaving 14 bases between. Germline CDR1 is MDHEN and CDR2 is SYDVKM.

This clone was observed once. The chain recombines TRBV27 with TRBJ2-2, with TRBD2 identical over 11 bases. J lost 6 bases, V lost 6 bases, and 9 bases had no gene match. The germline gives CDR1 MNHEY, CDR2 SMNVEV (reference sequence). This CDR3 comprises 16 residues. CDR3 residues: CASRPTSGSGPGELFF. The CDR3, as DNA: TGTGCCAGCAGACCTACTAGCGGGAGTGGTCCCGGGGAGCTGTTTTTT.

The chain is built from TRBV28 and TRBJ2-1; perhaps TRBD1 as D (6 bases). Trimming took off 6 bases at V and 9 bases at J, with 21 bases between the two ends. The germline CDR1 and CDR2 sequences are MDHEN and SYDVKM. The CDR3 length is 15 residues. The CDR3 DNA reads TGTGCCAGCAGAGATACAGGGTCAGCAGTAGCTGAGCAGTTCTTC. It codes for CASRDTGSAVAEQFF.

V and J are TRBV28 and TRBJ1-2; D is ambiguous. The V gene lost 6 bases and the J gene lost 1 base, with 9 bases spanning the gap. Germline V gene data show CDR1 as MDHEN and CDR2 as SYDVKM. CDR3 length: 13 residues. The CDR3 DNA follows: TGTGCCAGCAGGGTGGACGTTAACTATGGCTACACCTTC. It codes for CASRVDVNYGYTF.

The genes are TRBV11-2 and TRBJ2-3; D remains unclear. Germline CDR1 SGHAT, CDR2 FQNNGV. The CDR3 consists of 14 residues. V gave up 8 bases and J gave up 2 bases, with 14 bases separating them. The CDR3 DNA sequence: TGTGCCAGCTTCGGTCTGCGGTACACAGATACGCAGTATTTT. Its protein product is CASFGLRYTDTQYF.

As to this clone: This sequence may be a read error, since a much larger clone differs from it by one base. Other nucleotide sequences in the sample specify the same CDR3. V usage is TRBV7-3 and J usage is TRBJ1-1, with TRBD1 as a possible D gene (6 bases). V was pared by 2 bases and J by 4 bases, with 8 bases between. Germline V gene lookup returns CDR1 SGHTA and CDR2 FQGTGA. The CDR3 spans 13 residues. CDR3 DNA: TGTGCCAGCAGCTTAGAGGGGGGCACTGAAGCTTTCTTT. Translation gives CASSLEGGTEAFF.

This chain joins TRBV25-1 and TRBJ1-2; 8 bases match TRBD1. V gave up 4 bases and J gave up 4 bases; unmatched junction bases: 5. CDR1 MGHDK and CDR2 SYGVNS come from the germline V gene. CDR3 length: 14 residues. The CDR3, as DNA: TGTGCCAGCAGTGGGTGGACAGGGTTCTATGGCTACACCTTC. It is translated as CASSGWTGFYGYTF.

The gene calls are TRBV5-1 and TRBJ2-6; unclear D gene. V was cut by 7 bases and J by 0 bases, with 11 bases left in between. Germline loops: CDR1 SGHRS, CDR2 YFSETQ. This CDR3 has 15 residues. The CDR3, as DNA: TGCGCCAGCTTCTACGGAAACTCTGGGGCCAACGTCCTGACTTTC. Translated, it gives CASFYGNSGANVLTF.

This clone was seen once. This chain uses TRBV5-4 with TRBJ2-7; no clear D. The CDR3 runs to 12 residues. The germline CDR1 and CDR2 sequences are SGHNT and YYREEE (reference sequence). Between the trimmed V and J ends, which lost 0 bases and 4 bases, there was a span of 5 bases. Here the CDR3 DNA reads TGTGCCAGCAGCTTGGATACTTACGAGCAGTACTTC. Translating gives CASSLDTYEQYF. The full variable domain, its missing parts supplied by reference TRBV5-4 and TRBJ2-7, is ETGVTQSPTHLIKTRGQQVTLRCSSQSGHNTVSWYQQALGQGPQFIFQYYREEENGRGNFPPRFSGLQFPNYSSELNVNALELDDSALYLCASSLDTYEQYFGPGTRLTVT.

This sequence joins TRBV28 and TRBJ2-7; tentative D call: TRBD1 (7 bases). Germline values: CDR1 MDHEN, CDR2 SYDVKM. V lost 8 bases, J lost 0 bases, and 17 bases lay in between. The CDR3 has 15 amino acids. The CDR3 DNA reads TGTGCCAGCCCCACTAGCAGGGGGGCCTCCTACGAGCAGTACTTC. Protein sequence: CASPTSRGASYEQYF.

J is TRBJ1-1 and V is TRBV28; D remains unclear. The CDR3 is made up of 12 amino acids. Germline lookup yields CDR1 MDHEN and CDR2 SYDVKM. Trimming removed 6 bases at V and 5 bases at J, with 10 bases between. CDR3 DNA: TGTGCCAGCAGCCTCGAGCAGACTGAAGCTTTCTTT. Encoded protein: CASSLEQTEAFF.

This chain joins TRBV7-9 and TRBJ1-2, with D possibly TRBD1 on 5 matching bases. The length of the CDR3 is 14 residues. The germline gives CDR1 SEHNR, CDR2 FQNEAQ (reference sequence). Trimming removed 3 bases from V and 4 bases from J, with 12 bases in between. CDR3 DNA: TGTGCCAGCAGCTTGGGGGGTCGGAGCTATGGCTACACCTTC. It encodes CASSLGGRSYGYTF.

This clone came up a few times. The rearrangement links TRBV28 to TRBJ1-5; 10 positions match TRBD1. CDR3 length: 15 residues. J was trimmed by 2 bases and V by 5 bases; bases with no gene match: 3. Per germline, CDR1 MDHEN and CDR2 SYDVKM. CDR3 nucleotide sequence: TGTGCCAGCAGTCGGGACAGGGGTGGCAATCAGCCCCAGCATTTT. Translating gives CASSRDRGGNQPQHF. Using reference TRBV28 and TRBJ1-5 for the parts outside the CDR3, the full variable domain is DVKVTQSSRYLVKRTGEKVFLECVQDMDHENMFWYRQDPGLGLRLIYFSYDVKMKEKGDIPEGYSVSREKKERFSLILESASTNQTSMYLCASSRDRGGNQPQHFGDGTRLSIL.

This sequence joins TRBV5-1 and TRBJ2-2, with D perhaps matching TRBD2 (5 bases). Germline loops: CDR1 SGHRS, CDR2 YFSETQ. V gave up 0 bases and J gave up 2 bases, with 17 bases separating them. The CDR3 extends over 18 amino acids. In nucleotides, the CDR3 is TGCGCCAGCAGCTTGGGAGGGCGAAGGAGCATTAACACCGGGGAGCTGTTTTTT. It specifies CASSLGGRRSINTGELFF.

V usage is TRBV29-1 and J usage is TRBJ1-2; the D is unclear. V shed 5 bases and J shed 9 bases, with 22 bases lying between them. Germline V gives CDR1 SQVTM, CDR2 ANQGSEA. CDR3 size: 14 residues. DNA for the CDR3: TGCAGCGTTAGGTTTGGATCATTTGGTGGTAGCTACACCTTC. Protein: CSVRFGSFGGSYTF. The whole variable domain, remainder taken from reference TRBV29-1 and TRBJ1-2, is SAVISQKPSRDICQRGTSLTIQCQVDSQVTMMFWYRQQPGQSLTLIATANQGSEATYESGFVIDKFPISRPNLTFSTLTVSNMSPEDSSIYLCSVRFGSFGGSYTFGSGTRLTVV.

This clone was picked up a small number of times. The chain employs TRBV18 and TRBJ2-1, with TRBD2 matching over 10 bases. Unmatched junction bases numbered 3, after V lost 0 bases and J lost 1 base. The CDR3 consists of 17 residues. CDR1 and CDR2 (germline): KGHSH, LQKENI. DNA of the CDR3: TGTGCCAGCTCACCACCCAGCGGGAGGGGTTCCTACAATGAGCAGTTCTTC. Residues: CASSPPSGRGSYNEQFF.

The chain recombines TRBV28 with TRBJ2-1, with D perhaps TRBD1 (6 bases). Germline lookup yields CDR1 MDHEN and CDR2 SYDVKM. CDR3 length: 14 amino acids. V was shortened by 5 bases and J by 3 bases, with 11 bases between the two germline ends. The CDR3 protein is CASSRAGVYNEQFF. The DNA for the CDR3 is TGTGCCAGCAGTCGGGCAGGGGTCTACAATGAGCAGTTCTTC.

The J gene is TRBJ1-5, the V gene TRBV2, with TRBD1 matching over 7 bases. This CDR3 contains 14 residues. The V and J ends lost 5 bases and 5 bases, in that order; junction bases with no gene match: 6. The germline CDR1 and CDR2 sequences are SNHLY and FYNNEI. The CDR3 protein is CASSIMTGYQPQHF. The CDR3 DNA is TGTGCCAGCAGTATAATGACAGGGTATCAGCCCCAGCATTTT.

This clone has a handful of counts. The chain employs TRBV5-5 and TRBJ2-2; no definite D call. The germline V and J ends were trimmed by 5 bases and 4 bases, with 12 bases remaining between them. CDR3 length equals 14 residues. CDR1 and CDR2 (germline): SGHKS, YYEKEE (reference sequence). Here the CDR3 DNA reads TGTGCCAGCAGGCCCACAGTCCTCACCGGGGAGCTGTTTTTT. This encodes CASRPTVLTGELFF. The full variable domain, with the rest looked up from reference TRBV5-5 and TRBJ2-2, is DAGVTQSPTHLIKTRGQQVTLRCSPISGHKSVSWYQQVLGQGPQFIFQYYEKEERGRGNFPDRFSARQFPNYSSELNVNALLLGDSALYLCASRPTVLTGELFFGEGSRLTVL.

The rearrangement links TRBV19 to TRBJ1-1; 7 bases are shared with TRBD1. The CDR3 is made up of 16 amino acids. CDR1 LNHDA and CDR2 SQIVND come from the germline V gene (reference sequence). With V trimmed by 3 bases and J by 0 bases, 7 bases remained unmatched. CDR3 in DNA: TGTGCCAGTAGTATCGACAGGGCGCCTCTGAACACTGAAGCTTTCTTT. Translating gives CASSIDRAPLNTEAFF.

This clone has a count of ten or more. The chain has TRBV9 and TRBJ2-1; 10 bases match TRBD1. Germline CDR1 SGDLS, CDR2 YYNGEE. The CDR3 has 16 amino acids. With V trimmed by 0 bases and J by 5 bases, 5 bases remained unmatched. The CDR3 region has the DNA TGTGCCAGCAGCGTAGCTTTGGGACAGGGGCACAATGAGCAGTTCTTC. This encodes CASSVALGQGHNEQFF.

The rearrangement uses TRBV12-5 and TRBJ2-2; 9 positions agree with TRBD1. V shed 2 bases, J shed 6 bases, and the junction held 4 bases outside the gene matches. The germline gives CDR1 LGHNT, CDR2 FRNRAP. The length of the CDR3 is 15 residues. Written as DNA, the CDR3 is TGTGCTAGTGGTTTGTTTACAGGGGGCTCCGGGGAGCTGTTTTTT. Translating it yields CASGLFTGGSGELFF.